Detailed here is one TCR beta chain. The antigen is unknown. V shed 5 bases and J 10 bases; nucleotides not matched to a gene: 6. CDR1 MNHEY and CDR2 SVGAGI come from the germline V gene. The CDR3 spans 14 residues. Described treatment: approximately 18 received Ad26.COV2.S at low or high dose, single or two shots; roughly five received placebo; per-sample allocation not given. Day 63 after the first injection of vaccine or placebo was the sampling time. Clones were read by immunoSEQ multiplex PCR, and TCRdb kept only the in-frame ones, dropping some. The sample includes about 400,000 clones, roughly nine tenths of them seen just once. This specimen belongs to a study of Ad26.COV2.S vaccination and SARS-CoV-2 variants. Study-wide points: TCR breadth and depth estimates may have understated total T cell responses.

The specimen was peripheral blood, collected in a trial of Ad26.COV2.S vaccine versus placebo. The chain is built from TRBV6-5 and TRBJ1-6; 9 bases are shared with TRBD1. This sequence originates from a person between 18 and 65 years old who received the Ad26.COV2.S COVID-19 vaccine or a placebo. The CDR3 reads CASSRGQGASPLHF. CDR3 DNA: TGTGCCAGCAGTCGGGGACAGGGTGCCTCACCCCTCCACTTT.